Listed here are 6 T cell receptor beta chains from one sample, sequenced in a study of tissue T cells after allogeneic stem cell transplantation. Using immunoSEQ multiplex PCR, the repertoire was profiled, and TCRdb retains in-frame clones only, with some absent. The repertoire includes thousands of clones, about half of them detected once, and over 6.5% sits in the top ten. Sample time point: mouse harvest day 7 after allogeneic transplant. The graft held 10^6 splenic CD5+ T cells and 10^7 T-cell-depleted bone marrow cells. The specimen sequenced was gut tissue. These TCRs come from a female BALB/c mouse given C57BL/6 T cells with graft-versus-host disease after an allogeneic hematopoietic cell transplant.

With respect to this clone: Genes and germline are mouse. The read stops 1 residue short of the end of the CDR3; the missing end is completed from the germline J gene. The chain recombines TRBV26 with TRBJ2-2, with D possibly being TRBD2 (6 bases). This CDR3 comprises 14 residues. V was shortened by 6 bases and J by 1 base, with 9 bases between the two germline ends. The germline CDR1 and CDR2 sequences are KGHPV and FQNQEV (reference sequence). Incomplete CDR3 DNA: TGTGCCAGCAGCCCGGGACTAAACACCGGGCAGCTCTAC. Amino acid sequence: CASSPGLNTGQLY. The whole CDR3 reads CASSPGLNTGQLYF.

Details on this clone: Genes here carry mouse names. The CDR3 DNA, read in part, is TGTGCCAGCAGTGACAGGGGTTCTGGAAATACGCTCTAT. Residues: CASSDRGSGNTLY. The whole CDR3 reads CASSDRGSGNTLYF. This chain connects TRBV13-1 to TRBJ1-3, with D tentatively TRBD1 (6 bases). The read terminates 1 residue ahead of where the CDR3 ends, so the germline J gene completes it. V was shortened by 2 bases and J by 0 bases, with 6 bases between the two germline ends. Per germline, CDR1 NSHNY and CDR2 SYGAGN. This CDR3 is built from 14 residues.

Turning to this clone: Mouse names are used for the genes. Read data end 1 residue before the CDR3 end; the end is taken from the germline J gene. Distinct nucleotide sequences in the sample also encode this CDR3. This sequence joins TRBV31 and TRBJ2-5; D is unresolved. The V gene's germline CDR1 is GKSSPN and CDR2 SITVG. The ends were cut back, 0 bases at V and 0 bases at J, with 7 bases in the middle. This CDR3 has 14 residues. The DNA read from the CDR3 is TGTGCCTGGAGTCTAGGTGGGAACCAAGACACCCAGTAC. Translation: CAWSLGGNQDTQY. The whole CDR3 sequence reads CAWSLGGNQDTQYF.

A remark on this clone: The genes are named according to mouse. The CDR3 is CSSSHRGNQDTQYF. The part of the CDR3 DNA that was read is TGCTCCAGCAGTCATCGGGGAAACCAAGACACCCAGTAC. The genes are TRBV23 and TRBJ2-5. The missing CDR3 end, 1 residue past where the read stops, is filled in from the germline J gene. Germline CDR1 is KGHTA and CDR2 is FQNQQP. The CDR3 covers 14 residues.

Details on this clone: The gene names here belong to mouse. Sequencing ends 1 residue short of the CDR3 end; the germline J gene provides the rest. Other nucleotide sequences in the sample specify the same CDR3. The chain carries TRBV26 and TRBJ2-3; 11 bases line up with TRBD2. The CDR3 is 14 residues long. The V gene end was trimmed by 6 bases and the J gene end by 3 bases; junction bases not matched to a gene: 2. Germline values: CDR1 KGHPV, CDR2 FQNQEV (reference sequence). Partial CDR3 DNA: TGTGCCAGCAGCCGGGACTGGGGGGCAGAAACGCTGTAT. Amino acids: CASSRDWGAETLY. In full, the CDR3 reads CASSRDWGAETLYF.

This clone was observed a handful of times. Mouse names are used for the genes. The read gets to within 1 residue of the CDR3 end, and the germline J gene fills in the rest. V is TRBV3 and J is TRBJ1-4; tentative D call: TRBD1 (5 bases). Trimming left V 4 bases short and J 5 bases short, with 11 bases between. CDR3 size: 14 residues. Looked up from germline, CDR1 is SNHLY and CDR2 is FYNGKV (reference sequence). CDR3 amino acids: CASSSGTGNERLFF. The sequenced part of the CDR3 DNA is TGTGCCAGCAGCTCCGGGACGGGAAACGAAAGATTATTT.